The TCR beta chain under discussion was sequenced for a study of CD4+ T cells in melanoma. Regarding this clone: As yet, its antigen is unknown.

Whole-study findings and limits: Diverse differentiation states were reported for melanoma neoantigen-specific CD4+ T cells. CD8+ T cell, macrophage and B cell function reportedly correlated with neoantigen-specific CD4+ T cells.

Some clones are missing from TCRdb's copy, which holds only in-frame ones; the method was immunoSEQ multiplex PCR. Of under 11,000 clones detected, roughly 60% appear once; the ten largest clones hold approximately 13%. This clonotype was obtained from a human donor with melanoma. Sequenced material: cells from a culture (not recorded whether cultured in vitro).

CDR3 amino acids: CASSYGAGGFYGYTF. In nucleotides, the CDR3 is TGTGCCAGCAGTTACGGCGCAGGCGGATTCTATGGCTACACCTTC. The chain is built from TRBV6-4 and TRBJ1-2; D remains ambiguous. Trimming cost V 5 bases and J 4 bases, with 17 bases left between them. Germline-derived CDR1 and CDR2 are MRHNA and SNTAGT. The CDR3 sequence is 15 residues long.